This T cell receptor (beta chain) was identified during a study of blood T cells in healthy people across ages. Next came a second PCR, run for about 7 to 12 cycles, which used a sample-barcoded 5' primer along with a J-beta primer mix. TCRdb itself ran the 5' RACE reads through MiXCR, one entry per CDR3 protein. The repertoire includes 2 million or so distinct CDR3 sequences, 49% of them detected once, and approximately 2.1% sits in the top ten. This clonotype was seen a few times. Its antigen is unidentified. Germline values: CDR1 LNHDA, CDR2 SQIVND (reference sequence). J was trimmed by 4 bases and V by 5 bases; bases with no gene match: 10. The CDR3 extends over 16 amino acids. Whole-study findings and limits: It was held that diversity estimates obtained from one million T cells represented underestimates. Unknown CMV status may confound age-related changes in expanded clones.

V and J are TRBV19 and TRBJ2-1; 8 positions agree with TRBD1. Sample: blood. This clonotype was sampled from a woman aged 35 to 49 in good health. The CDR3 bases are TGTGCCAGTAGTTTAACGGGACAGGAAGAATACAATGAGCAGTTCTTC. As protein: CASSLTGQEEYNEQFF. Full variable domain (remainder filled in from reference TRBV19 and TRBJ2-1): DGGITQSPKYLFRKEGQNVTLSCEQNLNHDAMYWYRQDPGQGLRLIYYSQIVNDFQKGDIAEGYSVSREKKESFPLTVTSAQKNPTAFYLCASSLTGQEEYNEQFFGPGTRLTVL.